These T cell receptor beta chains were read from a single sample in a study of blood T cell repertoires in COVID-19. This table comes from immunoSEQ multiplex PCR, and its TCRdb copy is limited to in-frame clones, with some not included. Counted here are tens of thousands of clones, approximately 83% occurring once; the ten biggest clones make up roughly a tenth. The specimen was peripheral blood. Every receptor here comes from a man older than 75 with COVID-19, enrolled during active disease. The CDR3 runs from the conserved cysteine through the conserved F or W. The D gene is left open where the match is weak. Where a row states a size, it is once, few, many or the class of an expanded clone; other rows omit it.

V: TRBV28; D: .; size: few; J: TRBJ1-2; length: 16; CDR3: CASSLVEADIGYGYTF; DNA: TGTGCCAGCAGTTTAGTGGAGGCGGATATCGGCTATGGCTACACCTTC
V: TRBV5-5; D: TRBD1; size: .; J: TRBJ1-1; length: 13; CDR3: CASRPTGGTEAFF; DNA: TGTGCCAGCAGACCGACAGGGGGCACTGAAGCTTTCTTT
V: TRBV28; D: TRBD1; size: .; J: TRBJ2-7; length: 13; CDR3: CASSGDRDYEQYF; DNA: TGTGCCAGCAGTGGGGACAGGGACTACGAGCAGTACTTC
V: TRBV18; D: TRBD1; size: .; J: TRBJ1-6; length: 14; CDR3: CASSLDRDNSPLHF; DNA: TGTGCCAGCTCACTAGACAGGGATAATTCACCCCTCCACTTT
V: TRBV7-2; D: .; size: .; J: TRBJ1-6; length: 16; CDR3: CASSFLTGSYNSPLHF; DNA: TGTGCCAGCAGCTTTTTGACAGGCTCCTATAATTCACCCCTCCACTTT
V: TRBV30; D: .; size: .; J: TRBJ1-6; length: 14; CDR3: CAWSTGMHDSPLHF; DNA: TGTGCCTGGAGTACCGGGATGCATGATTCACCCCTCCACTTT
V: TRBV19; D: .; size: once; J: TRBJ1-1; length: 14; CDR3: CASVDRDKNTEAFF; DNA: TGTGCCAGTGTGGACCGGGACAAGAACACTGAAGCTTTCTTT
V: TRBV11-2; D: TRBD2; size: .; J: TRBJ2-3; length: 18; CDR3: CASSSPSKGLAGADTQYF; DNA: TGTGCCAGCAGCTCACCCTCGAAAGGGCTAGCGGGAGCAGATACGCAGTATTTT
V: TRBV2; D: .; size: .; J: TRBJ1-4; length: 14; CDR3: CASSEPGKVEKLFF; DNA: TGTGCCAGCAGCGAACCCGGGAAGGTCGAAAAACTGTTTTTT
V: TRBV7-2; D: .; size: .; J: TRBJ1-2; length: 16; CDR3: CASGVGALTRNYGYTF; DNA: TGTGCCAGCGGGGTGGGGGCGCTCACCCGGAACTATGGCTACACCTTC
V: TRBV29-1; D: TRBD1; size: .; J: TRBJ1-1; length: 13; CDR3: CSGGGQLNTEAFF; DNA: TGCAGCGGGGGGGGACAGTTGAACACTGAAGCTTTCTTT
V: TRBV5-4; D: .; size: once; J: TRBJ2-3; length: 16; CDR3: CASSSGGSRSTDTQYF; DNA: TGTGCCAGCAGCTCCGGGGGTTCCCGGTCCACAGATACGCAGTATTTT
V: TRBV5-6; D: .; size: .; J: TRBJ1-3; length: 16; CDR3: CASSRWTASSGNTIYF; DNA: TGTGCCAGCAGCCGATGGACAGCTAGCTCTGGAAACACCATATATTTT
V: TRBV7-2; D: TRBD1; size: .; J: TRBJ1-2; length: 14; CDR3: CASSSTGTVYGYTF; DNA: TGTGCCAGCAGTTCTACCGGGACAGTGTATGGCTACACCTTC
V: TRBV6-2/TRBV6-3; D: TRBD2; size: .; J: TRBJ2-1; length: 15; CDR3: CASSFLAGIHNEQFF; DNA: TGTGCCAGCAGTTTTCTAGCGGGAATCCACAATGAGCAGTTCTTC
V: TRBV14; D: .; size: .; J: TRBJ1-1; length: 15; CDR3: CASSQDWQMNTEAFF; DNA: TGTGCCAGCAGCCAAGATTGGCAGATGAACACTGAAGCTTTCTTT
V: TRBV19; D: .; size: .; J: TRBJ1-5; length: 15; CDR3: CASNRQTTSNQPQHF; DNA: TGTGCCAGTAATAGACAGACCACTAGCAATCAGCCCCAGCATTTT
V: TRBV5-1; D: TRBD1; size: once; J: TRBJ1-1; length: 13; CDR3: CASSSGTEGEAFF; DNA: TGCGCCAGCAGCTCCGGGACAGAGGGTGAAGCTTTCTTT
V: TRBV5-4; D: TRBD1; size: once; J: TRBJ1-4; length: 14; CDR3: CASSNRGTNEKLFF; DNA: TGTGCCAGCAGCAACAGGGGAACTAATGAAAAACTGTTTTTT
V: TRBV11-1; D: .; size: .; J: TRBJ2-1; length: 13; CDR3: CASSLGAYNEQFF; DNA: TGTGCCAGCAGCTTAGGAGCCTACAATGAGCAGTTCTTC
V: TRBV7-8; D: .; size: .; J: TRBJ1-2; length: 13; CDR3: CASSFRTEDGYTF; DNA: TGTGCCAGCAGCTTCAGGACAGAGGATGGCTACACCTTC
V: TRBV7-2; D: .; size: .; J: TRBJ1-5; length: 15; CDR3: CASSTWGGADQPQHF; DNA: TGTGCCAGCAGCACATGGGGGGGCGCGGATCAGCCCCAGCATTTT
V: TRBV7-2; D: TRBD1; size: .; J: TRBJ2-7; length: 11; CDR3: CASSPDREQYF; DNA: TGTGCCAGCAGTCCGGACAGGGAGCAGTACTTC
V: TRBV7-8; D: .; size: once; J: TRBJ1-2; length: 16; CDR3: CASSLVGGAEIYGYTF; DNA: TGTGCCAGCAGCTTAGTGGGCGGGGCTGAAATCTATGGCTACACCTTC
V: TRBV7-3; D: TRBD1; size: .; J: TRBJ2-1; length: 14; CDR3: CASSRGQGQGRQFF; DNA: TGTGCCAGCAGCAGGGGACAGGGGCAAGGAAGGCAGTTCTTC
V: TRBV3-1/TRBV3-2; D: .; size: few; J: TRBJ1-4; length: 14; CDR3: CASSRGLRGEKLFF; DNA: TGTGCCAGCAGCCGAGGGTTACGTGGAGAAAAACTGTTTTTT
V: TRBV5-1; D: .; size: .; J: TRBJ2-2; length: 13; CDR3: CASSLGGTGELFF; DNA: TGCGCCAGCAGCCTGGGCGGGACCGGGGAGCTGTTTTTT
V: TRBV7-2; D: TRBD1; size: few; J: TRBJ2-7; length: 16; CDR3: CASSSLTGGRAYEQYF; DNA: TGTGCCAGCAGCTCACTAACAGGGGGACGAGCCTACGAGCAGTACTTC
V: TRBV12-5; D: .; size: .; J: TRBJ2-5; length: 13; CDR3: CASGQDRGGTQYF; DNA: TGTGCTAGTGGTCAGGACCGGGGTGGGACCCAGTACTTC